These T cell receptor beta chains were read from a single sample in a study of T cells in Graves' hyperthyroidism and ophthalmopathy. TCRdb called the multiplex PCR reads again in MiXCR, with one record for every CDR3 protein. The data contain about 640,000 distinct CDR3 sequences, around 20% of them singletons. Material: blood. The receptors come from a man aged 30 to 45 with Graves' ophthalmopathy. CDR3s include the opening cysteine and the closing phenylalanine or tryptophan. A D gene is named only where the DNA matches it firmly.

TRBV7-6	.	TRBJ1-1	CASSLVTGMNTEAFF
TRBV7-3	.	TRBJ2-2	CASSINPTLTGELFF
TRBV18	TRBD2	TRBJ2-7	CASSPASGRRSYEQYF
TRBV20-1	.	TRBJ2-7	CSAREGGQWIYEQYF
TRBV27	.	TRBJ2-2	CASSLRGGHLNTGELFF
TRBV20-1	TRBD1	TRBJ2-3	CSARGRTGVGDTQYF
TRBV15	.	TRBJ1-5	CATSRDSGPREDNQPQHF
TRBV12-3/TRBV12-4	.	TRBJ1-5	CASSWAPRNQPQHF
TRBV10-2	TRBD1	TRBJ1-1	CASKRQGGTEAFF
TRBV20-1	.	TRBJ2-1	CSARDWQGSYNEQFF
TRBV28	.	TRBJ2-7	CASSFFTGRYEQYF
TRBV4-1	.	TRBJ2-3	CASSQEGQSTDTQYF
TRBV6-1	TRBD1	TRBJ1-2	CASSLRPRRQGNYGYTF
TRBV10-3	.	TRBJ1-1	CAISESTGQNTEAFF